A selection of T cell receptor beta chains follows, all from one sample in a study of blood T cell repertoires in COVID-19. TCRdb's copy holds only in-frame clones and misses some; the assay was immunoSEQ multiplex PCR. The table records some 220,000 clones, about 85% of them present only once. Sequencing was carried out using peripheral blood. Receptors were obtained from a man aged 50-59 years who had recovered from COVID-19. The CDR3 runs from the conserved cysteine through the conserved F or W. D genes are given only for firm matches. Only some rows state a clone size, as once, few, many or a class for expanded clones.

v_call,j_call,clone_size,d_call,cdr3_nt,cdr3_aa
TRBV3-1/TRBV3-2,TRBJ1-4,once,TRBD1,TGTGCCAGCAGCCGACGGACAGGGAATAATGAAAAACTGTTTTTT,CASSRRTGNNEKLFF
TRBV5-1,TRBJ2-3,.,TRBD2,TGCGCCAGCAGCTTGGGAAATAGCGGGAGGTCCACAGATACGCAGTATTTT,CASSLGNSGRSTDTQYF
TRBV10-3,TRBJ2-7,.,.,TGTGCCATCAGTGAGTCGACAGGTTCCACCTACGAGCAGTACTTC,CAISESTGSTYEQYF
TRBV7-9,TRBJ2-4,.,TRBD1,TGTGCCAGCAGTTCTACCCCGGGACAGGGGGGTAAAAACATTCAGTACTTC,CASSSTPGQGGKNIQYF
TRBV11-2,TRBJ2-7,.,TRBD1,TGTGCCAGCAGCTCCCGACAGGGGCGTAGTGGCGAGCAGTACTTC,CASSSRQGRSGEQYF
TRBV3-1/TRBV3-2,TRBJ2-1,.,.,TGTGCCAGCAGCCAGGAACTAGCCATCTACAATGAGCAGTTCTTC,CASSQELAIYNEQFF
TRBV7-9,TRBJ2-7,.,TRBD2,TGTGCCAGCAGCCAAACGAGACTAGCGGGAGCCGAGCAGTACTTC,CASSQTRLAGAEQYF
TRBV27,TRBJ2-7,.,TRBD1,TGTGCCAGCAGTAAACAGGGGGCGCTTCTGTACGAGCAGTACTTC,CASSKQGALLYEQYF
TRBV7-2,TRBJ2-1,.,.,TGTGCCAGCAGTTCCACCGGGACCCCCGCGGGGAATGAGCAGTTCTTC,CASSSTGTPAGNEQFF
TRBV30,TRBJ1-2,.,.,TGTGCCTGGAGTTTAGGGGTGAAATTTGGCTACACCTTC,CAWSLGVKFGYTF
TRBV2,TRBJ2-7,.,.,TGTGCCAGCAGCGACGGGGGTCCCTACGAGCAGTACTTC,CASSDGGPYEQYF
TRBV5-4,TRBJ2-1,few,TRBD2,TGTGCCAGCAGCTCACAGACTAGCGGGCTTGTAGGTGAGCAGTTCTTC,CASSSQTSGLVGEQFF
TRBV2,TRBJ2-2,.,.,TGTGCCAGCAGTGTTTATACTACCGCCGGGGAGCTGTTTTTT,CASSVYTTAGELFF
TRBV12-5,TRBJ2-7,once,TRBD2,TGTGCTAGTGGTTTAGACGGGCGGCGGGAGGGAACCTACGAGCAGTACTTC,CASGLDGRREGTYEQYF
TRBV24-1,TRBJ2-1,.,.,TGTGCCACCAGTGAATCCGTCTACAATGAGCAGTTCTTC,CATSESVYNEQFF
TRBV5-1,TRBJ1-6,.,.,TGCGCCAGCAGCCGATCTGACAGCGTCAATTCACCCCTCCACTTT,CASSRSDSVNSPLHF
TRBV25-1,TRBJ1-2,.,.,TGTGCCAGCAGTGGTCGTCTCAAGAGCTATGGCTACACCTTC,CASSGRLKSYGYTF
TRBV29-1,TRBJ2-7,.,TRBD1,TGCAGCGTTGAGGGGTGGGGGACAGGATCCTACGAGCAGTACTTC,CSVEGWGTGSYEQYF
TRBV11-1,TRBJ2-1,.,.,TGTGCCAGCAGCTTAGCCGGGACCTACAATGAGCAGTTCTTC,CASSLAGTYNEQFF
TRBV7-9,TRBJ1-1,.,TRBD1,TGTGCCAGCAGCCAACGGACAGGTCCCTTCGAGAACACTGAAGCTTTCTTT,CASSQRTGPFENTEAFF
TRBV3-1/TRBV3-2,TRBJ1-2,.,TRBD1,TGTGCCAGCAGCCAGGAACGTGCCGGGACAGGCTATGGCTACACCTTC,CASSQERAGTGYGYTF
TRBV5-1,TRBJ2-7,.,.,TGCGCCAGCAGCTTACAGGATAACTACGAGCAGTACTTC,CASSLQDNYEQYF
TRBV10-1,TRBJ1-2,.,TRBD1,TGCGCCAGCAGTGAGAACAGGGGCTATGGCTACACCTTC,CASSENRGYGYTF
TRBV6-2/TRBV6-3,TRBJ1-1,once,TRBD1,TGTGCCAGCAGCCCGAGCTTGGACAGGGTCGTTCAGATGAACACTGAAGCTTTCTTT,CASSPSLDRVVQMNTEAFF
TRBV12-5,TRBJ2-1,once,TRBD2,TGTGCTAGTGGTTCTCAGACTAGCGCACAACCCTACAATGAGCAGTTCTTC,CASGSQTSAQPYNEQFF
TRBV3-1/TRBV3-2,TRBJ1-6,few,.,TGTGCCAGCAGGGCAATGAATTCACCCCTCCACTTT,CASRAMNSPLHF
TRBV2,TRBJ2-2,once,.,TGTGCCAGCAGGGACAGCACTATGACCGGGGAGCTGTTTTTT,CASRDSTMTGELFF
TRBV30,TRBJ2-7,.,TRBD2,TGTGCCTGGAGTACCCTTAGCGGGCTCTACGAGCAGTACTTC,CAWSTLSGLYEQYF
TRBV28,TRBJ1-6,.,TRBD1,TGTGCCAGCAGTTTATTTGGGACAGGGGGTAGCCGATGGTCACCCCTCCACTTT,CASSLFGTGGSRWSPLHF
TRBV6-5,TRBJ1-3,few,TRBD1,TGTGCCAGCAGTTCAGACAGGGACTCTGGAAACACCATATATTTT,CASSSDRDSGNTIYF
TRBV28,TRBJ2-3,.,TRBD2,TGTGCCAGCAGTCCGAAAGGACTAGCGGGAGGTACAGATACGCAGTATTTT,CASSPKGLAGGTDTQYF
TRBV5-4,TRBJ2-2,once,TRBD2,TGTGCCAGCAGCTTGCTTAGACTAGCGGGAGAGGTCGGGGAGCTGTTTTTT,CASSLLRLAGEVGELFF
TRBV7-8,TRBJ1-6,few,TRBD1,TGTGCCAGCAGCTCCACAGGGGCAGCTAATTCACCCCTCCACTTT,CASSSTGAANSPLHF
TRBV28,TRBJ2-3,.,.,TGTGCCAGCAGTCCCATCCGGACTAGCACAGATACGCAGTATTTT,CASSPIRTSTDTQYF
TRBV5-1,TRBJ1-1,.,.,TGCGCCAGCAGCCCGGACAGTGGGAACACTGAAGCTTTCTTT,CASSPDSGNTEAFF
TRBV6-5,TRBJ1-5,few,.,TGTGCCAGCAGCCGACAGGTTAGCAATCAGCCCCAGCATTTT,CASSRQVSNQPQHF
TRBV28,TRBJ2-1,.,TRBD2,TGTGCCAGCAGTCCCCCCGGGACTAGCGGTTACAATGAGCAGTTCTTC,CASSPPGTSGYNEQFF
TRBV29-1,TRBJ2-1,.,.,TGCAGCGTTGATTCCGGGTACGGCCCAAATGAGCAGTTCTTC,CSVDSGYGPNEQFF
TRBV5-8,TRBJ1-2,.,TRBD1,TGTGCCAGCAGCTTGGACAGGGGGGACTATGGCTACACCTTC,CASSLDRGDYGYTF
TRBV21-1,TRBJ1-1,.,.,TGTGCCAGCAGCAAAGAGGGGGGGAACCGGAACACTGAAGCTTTCTTT,CASSKEGGNRNTEAFF
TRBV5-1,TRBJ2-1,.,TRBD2,TGCGCCAGCAGCTTAACTACGATGGGGACTAGTCATTACTATGAGCAGTTCTTC,CASSLTTMGTSHYYEQFF
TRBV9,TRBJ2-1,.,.,TGTGCCAGCAGCAAAGCATGGCGGGAAGGCAATGAGCAGTTCTTC,CASSKAWREGNEQFF
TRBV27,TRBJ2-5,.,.,TGTGCCAGCAGCAGGGCCGGGGAGACCCAGTACTTC,CASSRAGETQYF
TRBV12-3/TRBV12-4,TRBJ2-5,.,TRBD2,TGTGCCAGCAGTTGGGGGGGAGAGACCCAGTACTTC,CASSWGGETQYF
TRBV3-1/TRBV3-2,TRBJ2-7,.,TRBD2,TGTGCCAGCGGAGGACTAGCGGGGTCTAGGGAGCAGTACTTC,CASGGLAGSREQYF
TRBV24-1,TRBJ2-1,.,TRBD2,TGTGCCACCAGTGATTTGCCGGCCAGCGGGAGTAGGAATGAGCAGTTCTTC,CATSDLPASGSRNEQFF
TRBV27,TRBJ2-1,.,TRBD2,TGTGCCAGCAGTGGACTAGGGATGCTTGGCAATGAGCAGTTCTTC,CASSGLGMLGNEQFF
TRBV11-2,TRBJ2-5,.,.,TGTGCCAGCAGCTTAAACCTAGTCGGGACCCAGTACTTC,CASSLNLVGTQYF
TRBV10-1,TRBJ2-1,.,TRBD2,TGCGCCAGCAGTGAAGGACGAGGCGGGAGCACGGTTGGTGAGCAGTTCTTC,CASSEGRGGSTVGEQFF
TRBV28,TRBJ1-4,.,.,TGTGCCAGCAGCCCCCCCGGGGAGGTTAATGAAAAACTGTTTTTT,CASSPPGEVNEKLFF
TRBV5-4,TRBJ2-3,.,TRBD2,TGTGCCAGCAGCTTGGACTTAAGCGCGGGAGTAGATACGCAGTATTTT,CASSLDLSAGVDTQYF
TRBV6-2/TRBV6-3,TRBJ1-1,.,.,TGTGCCAGCAGTCTCAGGAACACTGAAGCTTTCTTT,CASSLRNTEAFF
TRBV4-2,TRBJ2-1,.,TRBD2,TGTGCCAGCAGCCGTACTAGCGTCTACAATGAGCAGTTCTTC,CASSRTSVYNEQFF
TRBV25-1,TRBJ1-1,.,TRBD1,TGTGCCAGCAGTGGGGACAGGGGTCACACTGAAGCTTTCTTT,CASSGDRGHTEAFF
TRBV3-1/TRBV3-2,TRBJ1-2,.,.,TGTGCCAGCAGCCATTTTAGGGGGACAACTTCTAACTATGGCTACACCTTC,CASSHFRGTTSNYGYTF
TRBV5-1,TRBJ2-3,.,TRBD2,TGCGCCAGCAGCATACTAGCGGGAATGCCAGATACGCAGTATTTT,CASSILAGMPDTQYF
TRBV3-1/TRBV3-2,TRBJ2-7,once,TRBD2,TGTGCCAGCAGCCACTTAGCGGGAGGGCCCTACGAGCAGTACTTC,CASSHLAGGPYEQYF
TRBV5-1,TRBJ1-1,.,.,TGCGCCAGTACCAGGGGATCTAACACTGAAGCTTTCTTT,CASTRGSNTEAFF